This TCR beta chain originates from a study of OX40 agonist ivuxolimab in advanced cancers. Overall study: Given to patients was ivuxolimab, an agonistic anti-OX40 (CD134) antibody.

Study results and limitations: Antigen specificity remained undetermined for the expanded peripheral T cells.

Profiling relied on immunoSEQ multiplex PCR, and the TCRdb table lists in-frame clones only, not all of them. Counted here are around 20,000 clones, around 82% occurring once; the ten biggest clones make up 35% to 50%. Germline CDR1 GTSNPN, CDR2 SVGIG (reference sequence). J was trimmed by 5 bases and V by 0 bases; bases with no gene match: 3. This CDR3 region has 13 residues. This clone was counted a few times. Its antigen is unidentified. The TCR sequence derives from an adult with an advanced solid tumor such as melanoma, head and neck, liver or kidney cancer. The specimen comprised CD4+ or CD8+ T cells sorted from blood, sampled in a trial of the OX40 agonist ivuxolimab. The rearrangement uses TRBV30 and TRBJ1-1; TRBD1 matches at 7 bases. This CDR3 reads CAWSVLRGTEAFF. In DNA form, the CDR3 reads TGTGCCTGGAGTGTACTCAGGGGGACTGAAGCTTTCTTT.